A selection of T cell receptor beta chains follows, all from one sample in a study of blood T cell repertoires in COVID-19. Method: immunoSEQ multiplex PCR; TCRdb's copy keeps in-frame clones and lacks some. This table holds 120,000 or so clones, about four fifths found once. Sequencing input: peripheral blood. These receptors came from a woman under 40 who had recovered from COVID-19. Each CDR3 is given with its conserved first and last residue. The D gene is left open where the match is weak. Clone sizes are given selectively: once, few, many, or a class where the clone is expanded.

TGTGCCAGCAGCGCGGACACCGACTCCTACGAGCAGTACTTC	CASSADTDSYEQYF	few	NA	TRBV5-4	TRBJ2-7
TGTGCCAGCAGGTCTACAGGGGGCGTGAATCAGCCCCAGCATTTT	CASRSTGGVNQPQHF	NA	TRBD1	TRBV28	TRBJ1-5
TGTGCCTGGAGTCCTACTTCCTACGAGCAGTACTTC	CAWSPTSYEQYF	once	NA	TRBV30	TRBJ2-7
TGTGCCAGCAGTCCCCAAAAAACCCCCGGGACAGCGAACACTGAAGCTTTCTTT	CASSPQKTPGTANTEAFF	NA	TRBD1	TRBV27	TRBJ1-1
TGTGCCAGCAGCATCGTTCGGACAGGGAGTGCCACCGGGGAGCTGTTTTTT	CASSIVRTGSATGELFF	NA	NA	TRBV21-1	TRBJ2-2
TGTGCCAGCAGTGAAGCGTACAGTAATGAAAAACTGTTTTTT	CASSEAYSNEKLFF	NA	NA	TRBV6-1	TRBJ1-4
TGTGCCTGGAGTAAGGGACTAGCGGGGGGTTTAGAGACCCAGTACTTC	CAWSKGLAGGLETQYF	NA	TRBD2	TRBV30	TRBJ2-5
TGTGCCAGCTCCGGGACAGTTAACAATGAGCAGTTCTTC	CASSGTVNNEQFF	NA	TRBD1	TRBV11-3	TRBJ2-1
TGTGCCAGCAGTTTATCGTGGGCCAGGTTAAATGAGCAGTTCTTC	CASSLSWARLNEQFF	NA	NA	TRBV27	TRBJ2-1
TGTGCCACTACCCGAGGCTTTGGAGAAAAACTGTTTTTT	CATTRGFGEKLFF	NA	NA	TRBV27	TRBJ1-4
TGTGCCAGCAGTGGGGCGAACACTGAAGCTTTCTTT	CASSGANTEAFF	once	NA	TRBV25-1	TRBJ1-1
TGCGCCAGCAGCTTGGGACAGGCTGGGGCCAACGTCCTGACTTTC	CASSLGQAGANVLTF	once	NA	TRBV5-1	TRBJ2-6
TGTGCCAGCAGCAGGGGGCTAGCGGGAGTCTACGAGCAGTACTTC	CASSRGLAGVYEQYF	NA	TRBD2	TRBV3-1/TRBV3-2	TRBJ2-7
TGTGCCAGCAGCTCCCAGGGGAACACTGAAGCTTTCTTT	CASSSQGNTEAFF	NA	NA	TRBV7-6	TRBJ1-1
TGCGCCAGCAGCATCGGACAGGAACTTGCGAACACTGAAGCTTTCTTT	CASSIGQELANTEAFF	NA	TRBD1	TRBV5-1	TRBJ1-1
TGTGCCAGCTCACGCGAATACACTGAAGCTTTCTTT	CASSREYTEAFF	NA	NA	TRBV18	TRBJ1-1